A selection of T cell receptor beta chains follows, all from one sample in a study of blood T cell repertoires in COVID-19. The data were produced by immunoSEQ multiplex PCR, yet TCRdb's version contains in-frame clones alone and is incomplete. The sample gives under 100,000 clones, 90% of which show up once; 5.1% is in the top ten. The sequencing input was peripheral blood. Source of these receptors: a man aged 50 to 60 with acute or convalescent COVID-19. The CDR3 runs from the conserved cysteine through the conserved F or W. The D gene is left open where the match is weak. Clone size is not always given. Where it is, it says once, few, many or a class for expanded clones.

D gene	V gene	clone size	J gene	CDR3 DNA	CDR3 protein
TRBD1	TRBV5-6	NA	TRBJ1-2	TGTGCCAGCAGCTTGGGACAGGGGGGCTACACCTTC	CASSLGQGGYTF
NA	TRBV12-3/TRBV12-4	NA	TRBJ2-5	TGTGCCAGCAGTTTTGGCAGAAAAGAGACCCAGTACTTC	CASSFGRKETQYF
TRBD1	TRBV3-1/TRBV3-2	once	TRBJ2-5	TGTGCCAGCAGCCGCCGGGACAGTGTGCTCGAGACCCAGTACTTC	CASSRRDSVLETQYF
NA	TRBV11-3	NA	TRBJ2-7	TGTGCCAGCAGCTTATCAGGGGGGAACCTCTACGAGCAGTACTTC	CASSLSGGNLYEQYF
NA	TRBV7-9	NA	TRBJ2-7	TGTGCCAGCAGCTCGCCAGGGACTCCCCCCTACGAGCAGTACTTC	CASSSPGTPPYEQYF
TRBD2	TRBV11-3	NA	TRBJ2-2	TGTGCCAGCAGCTCCATCCTAGCGGGGCTCACCGGGGAGCTGTTTTTT	CASSSILAGLTGELFF
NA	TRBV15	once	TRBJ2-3	TGTGCCACCAGCAGAGCGGGAGAAGATACGCAGTATTTT	CATSRAGEDTQYF
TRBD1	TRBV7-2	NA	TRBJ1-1	TGTGCCAGCAGCTTATCGGAGACAGGGAGGACTGAAGCTTTCTTT	CASSLSETGRTEAFF
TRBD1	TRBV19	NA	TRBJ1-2	TGTGCCAGTAGTAAGACCGGGACAGGGGGCAAGATCTATGGCTACACCTTC	CASSKTGTGGKIYGYTF
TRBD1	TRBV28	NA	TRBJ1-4	TGTGCCACCTCGACAGGGGTGACCGAAAAACTGTTTTTT	CATSTGVTEKLFF
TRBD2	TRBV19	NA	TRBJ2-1	TGTGCCAGTAGCACCGGGGGGGCAGGAGGGCAGTTCTTC	CASSTGGAGGQFF
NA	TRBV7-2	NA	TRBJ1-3	TGTGCCAGCAGCTTTACGGGCTCTGGAAACACCATATATTTT	CASSFTGSGNTIYF
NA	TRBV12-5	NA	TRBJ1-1	TGTGCTAGTGGTTTCCCAGGGGTACCAAGAGCTTTCTTT	CASGFPGVPRAFF
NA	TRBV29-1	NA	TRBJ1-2	TGCAGCGTTGAGGGACACTACACCTTC	CSVEGHYTF
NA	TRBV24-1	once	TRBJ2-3	TGTGCCACCAGTGACCCCGGGGTTGTCTGGGATACGCAGTATTTT	CATSDPGVVWDTQYF
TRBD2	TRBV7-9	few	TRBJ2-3	TGTGCCAGCAGCTTACTGACCGGGGGGGCAGATACGCAGTATTTT	CASSLLTGGADTQYF
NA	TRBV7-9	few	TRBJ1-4	TGTGCCAGCAGCTCCGGGACCGGGGGGGTAGGAGAAAAACTGTTTTTT	CASSSGTGGVGEKLFF
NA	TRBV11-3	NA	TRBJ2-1	TGTGCCAGCAGCTTAGAGCGGGGAATGGTGGGTAATGAGCAGTTCTTC	CASSLERGMVGNEQFF
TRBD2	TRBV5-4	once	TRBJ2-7	TGTGCCAGCTGGACTAGCGGGTTAACCTACGAGCAGTACTTC	CASWTSGLTYEQYF
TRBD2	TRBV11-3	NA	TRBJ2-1	TGTGCCAGCAGCTTAGAGGGGGGGACTAGCGGGAACAATGAGCAGTTCTTC	CASSLEGGTSGNNEQFF
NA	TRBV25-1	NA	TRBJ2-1	TGTGCCAGCAGTGTGGCAGGTCAGGCCGATGAGCAGTTCTTC	CASSVAGQADEQFF
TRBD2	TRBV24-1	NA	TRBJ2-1	TGTGCCACCAGTGATTATTACGCGGGGGTCAATGAGCAGTTCTTC	CATSDYYAGVNEQFF
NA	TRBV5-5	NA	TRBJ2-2	TGTGCCAGCACACCGACTCTGAGGGCCCGAACCGGGGAGCTGTTTTTT	CASTPTLRARTGELFF
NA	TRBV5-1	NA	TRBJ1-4	TGCGCCAGCAGCCCCACTGCCGCCCTTAATGAAAAACTGTTTTTT	CASSPTAALNEKLFF
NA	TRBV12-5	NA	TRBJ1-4	TGTGCTAGTGGTTTGGTTAGGGGGACTAATGAAAAACTGTTTTTT	CASGLVRGTNEKLFF
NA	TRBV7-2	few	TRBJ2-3	TGTGCCAGCAGCCTGACTAGGGGATGGGGGAGGCAGTCAACAGATACGCAGTATTTT	CASSLTRGWGRQSTDTQYF
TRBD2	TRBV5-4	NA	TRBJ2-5	TGTGCCAGCAGCTCGACTAGCCCTGGAGAGACCCAGTACTTC	CASSSTSPGETQYF
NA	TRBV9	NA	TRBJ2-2	TGTGCCAGCAGCGTAGTTCCTAGCGCGTACACCGGGGAGCTGTTTTTT	CASSVVPSAYTGELFF
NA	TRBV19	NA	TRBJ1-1	TGTGCCAGTACGGTTAGCGCGAGAAACACTGAAGCTTTCTTT	CASTVSARNTEAFF
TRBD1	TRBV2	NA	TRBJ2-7	TGTGCCAGCAGGAAGACAGGGACGGGCGAGCAGTACTTC	CASRKTGTGEQYF
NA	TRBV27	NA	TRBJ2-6	TGTGCCAGCAGTTTATACAGGCCCCCTGGGGCCAACGTCCTGACTTTC	CASSLYRPPGANVLTF
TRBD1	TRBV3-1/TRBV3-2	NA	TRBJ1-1	TGTGCCAGCAGCCACGACAGGGGTTTCACTGAAGCTTTCTTT	CASSHDRGFTEAFF
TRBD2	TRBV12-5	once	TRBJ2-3	TGTGCTAGTGCTCGGGCGGGAGGGCCCCCCACAGATACGCAGTATTTT	CASARAGGPPTDTQYF
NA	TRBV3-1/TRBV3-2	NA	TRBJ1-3	TGTGCCAGCAGCCAAGATTTGGACAGCGGAAACACCATATATTTT	CASSQDLDSGNTIYF
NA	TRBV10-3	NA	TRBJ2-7	TGTGCCATCAGTCGGGAACGCTACGAGCAGTACTTC	CAISRERYEQYF
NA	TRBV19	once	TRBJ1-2	TGTGCCAGCACCTCCTGGGGGGAGGGGAGGAAAAGTGGCTACACCTTC	CASTSWGEGRKSGYTF
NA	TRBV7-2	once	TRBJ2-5	TGTGCCAGCAGCTTAGGAGGGGGGGATGGGACCCAGTACTTC	CASSLGGGDGTQYF
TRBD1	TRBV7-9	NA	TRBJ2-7	TGTGCCAGCAGCTCCCTCTCCCGTGGGACAGGGGAAGAGCAGTACTTC	CASSSLSRGTGEEQYF
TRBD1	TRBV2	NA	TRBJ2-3	TGTGCCAGCAGGACCGGACAGGGGCGCACAGATACGCAGTATTTT	CASRTGQGRTDTQYF
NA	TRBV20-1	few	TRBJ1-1	TGCAGTGCTAGTGTCCAGGGCTCTGAAGCTTTCTTT	CSASVQGSEAFF